Each of the 12 T cell receptor beta chains below was sequenced from the same sample in a study of T cells after yellow fever vaccination. TCRdb used MiXCR to reprocess the 5' RACE reads, holding one entry per CDR3 protein. The sample lists more than 300,000 distinct CDR3 sequences, about 10% occurring once. The input for sequencing was CD4+ T cells sorted from PBMCs, taken 45 days after the yellow fever booster vaccination. The receptors here all came from a man aged 18-30 years who received the YFV17D yellow fever vaccine.

This clonotype was observed at least ten times. The gene calls are TRBV20-1 and TRBJ2-7; a weak D match, TRBD2 (5 bases). In germline, CDR1 is DFQATT, CDR2 SNEGSKA (reference sequence). Between the trimmed V and J ends, which lost 6 bases and 7 bases, there was a span of 16 bases. This CDR3 contains 12 residues. For the CDR3, the DNA is TGCAGTGCGCTCGACCAGCCGGGGGAGCAGTACGTC. It codes for CSALDQPGEQYV.

A few counts support this clonotype. The chain joins TRBV7-2 to TRBJ2-1, with 7 bases fitting TRBD1. J lost 8 bases, V lost 4 bases, and 5 bases had no gene match. The CDR3 sequence is 13 residues long. From germline, CDR1 is SGHTA and CDR2 FQGNSA. This chain's CDR3 is CASSSSQGDEQFF. The CDR3 coding sequence is TGTGCCAGCAGCTCGTCTCAGGGGGATGAGCAGTTCTTC.

The chain uses TRBV7-2 and TRBJ2-5, with 7 bases aligning to TRBD1. The junction had 18 bases not matched to a gene; V was cut back by 3 bases and J by 8 bases. Looked up from germline, CDR1 is SGHTA and CDR2 is FQGNSA. The CDR3 consists of 17 residues. The CDR3 region has the DNA TGTGCCAGCAGCTTTATAGGGAGTGGTGGGACAGTTTCTACCCAGTACTTC. It codes for CASSFIGSGGTVSTQYF. The full variable domain, rest sourced from reference TRBV7-2 and TRBJ2-5, is GAGVSQSPSNKVTEKGKDVELRCDPISGHTALYWYRQSLGQGLEFLIYFQGNSAPDKSGLPSDRFSAERTGGSVSTLTIQRTQQEDSAVYLCASSFIGSGGTVSTQYFGPGTRLLVL.

The CDR3 DNA is TGCGCCAGCAGCCTCGGATGGGGGCGCGGACAGCCCCAGCATTTT. Its protein is CASSLGWGRGQPQHF. The V gene is TRBV5-1, the J gene TRBJ1-5, with D possibly being TRBD1 (6 bases). Trimming left V 4 bases short and J 7 bases short, with 18 bases between. The germline V gene has CDR1 SGHRS and CDR2 YFSETQ. The CDR3 is made up of 15 amino acids.

The genes are TRBV7-2 and TRBJ2-7, with D perhaps given as TRBD1 or TRBD2 (7 bases each). Trimming left V 1 base short and J 1 base short, with 11 bases between. The CDR3 length is 15 residues. Germline CDR1 reads SGHTA; CDR2 reads FQGNSA. DNA for the CDR3: TGTGCCAGCAGCTTAGGGGGGGGACAGTCCTACGAGCAGTACTTC. Protein: CASSLGGGQSYEQYF.

This clonotype has only a few counts. V gene TRBV12-3 or TRBV12-4 combines with J gene TRBJ2-7; a possible D gene is TRBD2 (5 bases). Trimming pared 0 bases from V and 0 bases from J, leaving 12 bases between. The CDR3 consists of 16 residues. The CDR3 protein is CASSLARAAGSYEQYF. The CDR3 DNA is TGTGCCAGCAGTTTAGCGCGGGCGGCGGGCTCCTACGAGCAGTACTTC.

The rearrangement links TRBV12-3 or TRBV12-4 to TRBJ1-1; D possibly corresponds to TRBD1 (6 bases). The CDR3 is 15 residues long. V lost 5 bases and J lost 0, with 13 bases in between. This CDR3 is CASSPRTAMNTEAFF. The CDR3, as DNA: TGTGCCAGCAGTCCCAGGACAGCGATGAACACTGAAGCTTTCTTT.

The chain recombines TRBV7-2 with TRBJ2-5; the D gene is possibly TRBD2 (5 bases). There are 13 residues in the CDR3. Trimming removed 5 bases at V and 3 bases at J, with 10 bases between. CDR1 is SGHTA, CDR2 FQGNSA, per germline. The CDR3 DNA sequence: TGTGCCAGCAGCCGGGGAAGTGAAGAGACCCAGTACTTC. Translating gives CASSRGSEETQYF.

The V gene is TRBV5-1, the J gene TRBJ2-3; D remains ambiguous. The V end lost 3 bases, the J end lost 4 bases, and 9 bases lay between the germline ends. The CDR3 spans 13 residues. In germline, CDR1 is SGHRS, CDR2 YFSETQ. The CDR3 loop reads CASSSDWADTQYF. CDR3 nucleotide sequence: TGCGCCAGCAGCTCTGACTGGGCAGATACGCAGTATTTT.

This clonotype was seen repeatedly, ten times or more. The CDR3 region has the DNA TGTGCCAGCAGTTATAGCCCCGGGGCAGAGACCCAGTACTTC. Translating gives CASSYSPGAETQYF. The rearrangement uses TRBV6-2 or TRBV6-3 and TRBJ2-5; D tentatively reads TRBD1 or TRBD2 (5 bases each). This CDR3 contains 14 residues. V was clipped by 3 bases and J by 4 bases, with 12 bases between them. Germline V gene data show CDR1 as MNHEY and CDR2 as SVGEGT.

The chain is built from TRBV4-1 and TRBJ2-5; D remains ambiguous. Trimming left V 4 bases short and J 1 base short, with 10 bases between. The CDR3 is 14 amino acids. Germline V CDR1 and CDR2: MGHRA, YSYEKL. CDR3 sequence reads: CASSLRVLQETQYF. The CDR3 DNA reads TGCGCCAGCAGCCTCCGGGTCCTCCAAGAGACCCAGTACTTC.

The genes are TRBV20-1 and TRBJ1-1; D not certain. V gave up 1 base and J gave up 2 bases, with 8 bases separating them. CDR3 length: 13 residues. CDR1 and CDR2 from the germline V gene are DFQATT and SNEGSKA (reference sequence). The CDR3 DNA is TGCAGTGCTAGAGCCCGAGTAAACACTGAAGCTTTCTTT. This gives the protein CSARARVNTEAFF.